One sample yielded the 23 T cell receptor beta chains listed below, sequenced in a study of spatial heterogeneity in lung cancer. MiXCR, applied by TCRdb to the 5' RACE reads, yields one record per CDR3 protein. The top ten hold around 4.3% of the sample, which has tens of thousands of distinct CDR3 sequences, over 9.5% seen once. The sample's time point: sample taken at primary tumor resection. Without sorting, whole RNA was sequenced from tumor, nontumor lung or frozen PBMC. The sequences come from PBMCs, collected at surgery. The receptors stem from a male donor with early-stage non-small cell lung cancer.

This clonotype was detected ten times or more. The rearrangement uses TRBV20-1 and TRBJ2-3; 12 nucleotides align to TRBD2. V trimming: 6 bases; J trimming: 7 bases; junction bases outside the gene matches: 5. Germline CDR1 reads DFQATT; CDR2 reads SNEGSKA (reference sequence). The CDR3 covers 13 residues. The CDR3 protein is CSAPGLAGNTQYF. In nucleotides, the CDR3 is TGCAGTGCCCCGGGACTAGCGGGCAATACGCAGTATTTT.

This clonotype has only a few counts. V gene TRBV20-1 combines with J gene TRBJ2-7, with D perhaps TRBD1 (6 bases). Trimming cost V 0 bases and J 3 bases, with 15 bases left between them. Germline CDR1 DFQATT, CDR2 SNEGSKA (reference sequence). The CDR3 extends over 15 amino acids. CDR3 in amino acids: CSARDPGARVYEQYF. CDR3 bases: TGCAGTGCTAGAGATCCAGGGGCTAGAGTCTACGAGCAGTACTTC.

The chain is built from TRBV11-2 and TRBJ2-7; possible D gene TRBD2, 6 bases. Germline loops: CDR1 SGHAT, CDR2 FQNNGV. There are 13 residues in the CDR3. V was shortened by 5 bases and J by 3 bases, with 11 bases between the two germline ends. The CDR3, as DNA: TGTGCCAGCAGCCTTAGCGGTGTCTACGAGCAGTACTTC. Encoded protein: CASSLSGVYEQYF.

This chain links TRBV7-2 with TRBJ2-5; D is unresolved. Trimming removed 7 bases at V and 3 bases at J, with 18 bases between. This CDR3 comprises 15 residues. The germline gives CDR1 SGHTA, CDR2 FQGNSA. CDR3 amino acids: CASTPTPGPEETQYF. Written as DNA, the CDR3 is TGTGCCAGCACTCCTACCCCCGGGCCAGAAGAGACCCAGTACTTC.

The rearrangement joins TRBV7-2 to TRBJ2-2; D not resolved. The CDR3 totals 17 residues. V was shortened by 5 bases and J by 5 bases, with 21 bases between the two germline ends. CDR1 SGHTA and CDR2 FQGNSA come from the germline V gene. The CDR3 DNA sequence: TGTGCCAGCAGCCTCTCCCTCTGGCTGGAGAAAACCGGGGAGCTGTTTTTT. This translates into CASSLSLWLEKTGELFF.

This clonotype was seen a handful of times. The V call is TRBV9, the J call TRBJ2-2, with 8 bases that match TRBD2. V lost 4 bases, J lost 4 bases, and 9 bases stayed unmatched. This CDR3 is 16 amino acids long. Germline assignment: CDR1 SGDLS and CDR2 YYNGEE. CDR3 protein: CASSSSPGTSTGELFF. DNA for the CDR3: TGTGCCAGCAGCTCCTCGCCCGGGACTAGCACCGGGGAGCTGTTTTTT. Together with reference TRBV9 and TRBJ2-2, the CDR3 gives the full variable domain: DSGVTQTPKHLITATGQRVTLRCSPRSGDLSVYWYQQSLDQGLQFLIQYYNGEERAKGNILERFSAQQFPDLHSELNLSSLELGDSALYFCASSSSPGTSTGELFFGEGSRLTVL.

This clonotype was seen ten or more times. The chain links TRBV6-6 to TRBJ1-5; tentative D call: TRBD1 (5 bases). There are 16 residues in the CDR3. The germline gives CDR1 MNHNY, CDR2 SVGAGI (reference sequence). V gave up 4 bases and J gave up 2 bases, with 15 bases separating them. CDR3 residues: CASSSLGQMGNQPQHF. CDR3 nucleotide sequence: TGTGCCAGCAGTTCTCTAGGACAAATGGGCAATCAGCCCCAGCATTTT.

The V and J genes are TRBV5-6 and TRBJ2-5; D ambiguous. Looked up from germline, CDR1 is SGHDT and CDR2 is YYEEEE. V lost 1 base and J lost 0, with 7 bases in between. The CDR3 covers 14 residues. The CDR3 nucleotides are TGTGCCAGCAGCTTGTCCCTTTACCAAGAGACCCAGTACTTC. Amino acid sequence: CASSLSLYQETQYF.

This clonotype was found a few times. The V and J genes are TRBV29-1 and TRBJ2-2, with a possible D match to TRBD2 (5 bases). Germline CDR1 and CDR2: SQVTM and ANQGSEA. V lost 5 bases to trimming and J lost 3 bases, with 13 bases between them. CDR3 length equals 14 residues. The CDR3 loop is CSVKTGSDTGELFF. The CDR3 nucleotides are TGCAGCGTTAAGACGGGATCAGACACCGGGGAGCTGTTTTTT.

This chain uses TRBV7-9 with TRBJ2-7; D is perhaps TRBD1 (6 bases). The V gene lost 5 bases and the J gene lost 6 bases, with 11 bases spanning the gap. Germline assignment: CDR1 SEHNR and CDR2 FQNEAQ (reference sequence). The CDR3 extends over 12 amino acids. The CDR3 is CASSPGDGEQYF. CDR3 coding DNA: TGTGCCAGCAGCCCAGGGGATGGCGAGCAGTACTTC.

There are a few counts of this clonotype. This rearrangement joins TRBV10-3 to TRBJ2-2; 10 bases are a match to TRBD1. The germline V gene has CDR1 ENHRY and CDR2 SYGVKD. V was clipped by 9 bases and J by 5 bases; unmatched bases: 0. The CDR3 is made up of 12 amino acids. The DNA of the CDR3 is TGTGCCATGGGACAGGGGACCGGGGAGCTGTTTTTT. Residues: CAMGQGTGELFF.

This clonotype appeared many times. This chain links TRBV7-3 with TRBJ1-1; 9 bases map to TRBD1. The V gene's germline CDR1 is SGHTA and CDR2 FQGTGA. This CDR3 is 16 amino acids long. The V gene end was trimmed by 5 bases and the J gene end by 1 base; junction bases not matched to a gene: 8. For the CDR3, the DNA is TGTGCCAGCAGCCCTCTACAGGGGGCGGCGAACACTGAAGCTTTCTTT. Translating gives CASSPLQGAANTEAFF.

This clonotype was seen a few times. This chain joins TRBV29-1 and TRBJ1-1; TRBD1 matches 7 bases. J gave up 6 bases and V 6 bases, and 10 bases lay outside the gene matches. This CDR3 comprises 13 residues. Looked up from germline, CDR1 is SQVTM and CDR2 is ANQGSEA. This CDR3 is CSVASTTGSEAFF. In nucleotides, the CDR3 is TGCAGCGTGGCATCTACGACAGGGTCTGAAGCTTTCTTT.

The sample holds many counts of this clonotype. The rearrangement joins TRBV7-2 to TRBJ2-3, with a weak D call TRBD2 (5 bases). Looked up from germline, CDR1 is SGHTA and CDR2 is FQGNSA. Trimming removed 0 bases from V and 2 bases from J, with 9 bases in between. The CDR3 runs to 15 residues. CDR3 bases: TGTGCCAGCAGCTTAGCGGCGGGTCTCACAGATACGCAGTATTTT. Translating gives CASSLAAGLTDTQYF.

This clonotype was counted ten times or more. J is TRBJ1-1 and V is TRBV29-1; perhaps TRBD1 as D (5 bases). The CDR3 extends over 16 amino acids. The V and J ends lost 4 bases and 1 base respectively, with 19 bases between them. CDR1 is SQVTM, CDR2 ANQGSEA, per germline. Here the CDR3 reads CSVAGASFSRNTEAFF. The CDR3 DNA reads as TGCAGCGTTGCTGGGGCTTCTTTTTCGAGGAACACTGAAGCTTTCTTT.

This clonotype was observed a few times. The rearrangement uses TRBV10-2 and TRBJ2-3; 8 positions agree with TRBD1. V lost 8 bases and J lost 2; bases outside the gene matches: 6. The length of the CDR3 is 14 residues. Germline-derived CDR1 and CDR2 are WSHSY and SAAADI. The CDR3 DNA is TGCGCCAGCCGACAGGGGACAGTCACAGATACGCAGTATTTT. Translation gives CASRQGTVTDTQYF.

The chain is built from TRBV5-6 and TRBJ2-7, with D possibly being TRBD1 (6 bases). The V gene's germline CDR1 is SGHDT and CDR2 YYEEEE. The CDR3 consists of 14 residues. With 4 bases removed from V and 4 bases from J, the gap between germline ends came to 15 bases. The CDR3 protein is CASSPKGVQYEQYF. The CDR3 coding sequence is TGTGCCAGCAGCCCGAAGGGGGTACAGTACGAGCAGTACTTC.

This chain connects TRBV2 to TRBJ2-1, with a tentative D call TRBD1 (6 bases). This CDR3 contains 14 residues. Germline-derived CDR1 and CDR2 are SNHLY and FYNNEI. V was trimmed by 6 bases and J by 1 base, leaving 10 bases between them. The CDR3 loop reads CASSSQGSYNEQFF. CDR3 DNA: TGTGCCAGCAGCTCACAGGGTTCCTACAATGAGCAGTTCTTC.

V gene TRBV29-1 combines with J gene TRBJ2-7, with no clear D. Trimming took 7 bases from V and 1 from J, leaving 17 bases between them. The CDR3 sequence is 14 residues long. From germline, CDR1 is SQVTM and CDR2 ANQGSEA. The DNA of the CDR3 is TGCAGCGGGATCGGACCAGGCGGATCCTACGAGCAGTACTTC. It translates to CSGIGPGGSYEQYF.

The V gene is TRBV19, the J gene TRBJ2-1; D possibly matches TRBD1 or TRBD2 (6 bases each). The ends were cut back, 3 bases at V and 0 bases at J, with 12 bases in the middle. Germline CDR1 is LNHDA and CDR2 is SQIVND (reference sequence). The CDR3 runs to 16 residues. The CDR3 loop reads CASSMGGLSSYNEQFF. DNA for the CDR3: TGTGCCAGTAGTATGGGGGGCCTGAGCTCCTACAATGAGCAGTTCTTC.

This clonotype has a count of ten or more. The V and J genes are TRBV7-6 and TRBJ2-7; D gene ambiguous. This CDR3 comprises 14 residues. The germline V and J ends were trimmed by 1 base and 4 bases, with 11 bases remaining between them. The germline gives CDR1 SGHVS, CDR2 FNYEAQ. The CDR3 spells CASSLGVGSYEQYF. In DNA, the CDR3 is TGTGCCAGCAGCTTAGGGGTAGGGTCGTACGAGCAGTACTTC. The entire variable domain, with the rest obtained from reference TRBV7-6 and TRBJ2-7, is as follows: GAGVSQSPRYKVTKRGQDVALRCDPISGHVSLYWYRQALGQGPEFLTYFNYEAQQDKSGLPNDRFSAERPEGSISTLTIQRTEQRDSAMYRCASSLGVGSYEQYFGPGTRLTVT.

J is TRBJ1-2 and V is TRBV6-6; 9 bases agree with TRBD1. CDR1 is MNHNY and CDR2 is SVGAGI in the germline V gene (reference sequence). The CDR3 covers 17 residues. V lost 5 bases to trimming and J lost 1 base; unmatched junction nucleotides: 11. CDR3 DNA sequence: TGTGCCAGCAGTGAGGGACAGGGCAGAGATGTTAACTATGGCTACACCTTC. This translates into CASSEGQGRDVNYGYTF.

This chain links TRBV24-1 with TRBJ2-1, with D maybe TRBD2 (5 bases). Trimming pared 4 bases from V and 4 bases from J, leaving 10 bases between. The CDR3 has 14 residues. The germline V gene has CDR1 KGHDR and CDR2 SFDVKD. The CDR3 DNA follows: TGTGCCACCAGTGAAGGCGGGCTATACAATGAGCAGTTCTTC. Translated: CATSEGGLYNEQFF.